The rows below give T cell receptor beta chains drawn from one sample of a study of preoperative IRX-2 immunotherapy in early breast cancer. TCRdb's copy holds only in-frame clones and misses some; the assay was immunoSEQ multiplex PCR. The sample records roughly 27,000 clones, roughly 80% being singletons. Specimen: lymph node tissue, collected before IRX-2 immunotherapy. The receptors shown here come from a human donor with breast cancer. Each CDR3 is given with its conserved first and last residue. D genes are given only for firm matches. Clone size is not always given. Where it is, it says once, few, many or a class for expanded clones.

j_call | d_call | v_call | clone_size | cdr3_nt | cdr3_aa
TRBJ1-2 | - | TRBV11-3 | - | TGTGCCAGCAGCTGGGACACTAAGAACTATGGCTACACCTTC | CASSWDTKNYGYTF
TRBJ1-5 | - | TRBV10-2 | few | TGCGCCAGCAGTGAGTACTCTCAAAATCGTCAGCCCCAGCATTTT | CASSEYSQNRQPQHF
TRBJ1-1 | - | TRBV14 | - | TGTGCCAGCAGCCATTCGGGATTGAACACTGAAGCTTTCTTT | CASSHSGLNTEAFF
TRBJ2-2 | - | TRBV6-7 | - | TGTGCCAGCAGCTACGGCGGGGAGCTGTTTTTT | CASSYGGELFF
TRBJ1-1 | TRBD1 | TRBV19 | - | TGTGCCAGTAGTCGGGGACAGGGAATTCACACTGAAGCTTTCTTT | CASSRGQGIHTEAFF
TRBJ2-3 | TRBD2 | TRBV16 | - | TGTGCCAGCAGCCAAGGAACTAGCGGGGGGACCGATACGCAGTATTTT | CASSQGTSGGTDTQYF
TRBJ2-2 | - | TRBV6-8 | - | TGTGCCAGCAGTTACATCGCGGCTAGGGAGCTGTTTTTT | CASSYIAARELFF
TRBJ1-2 | TRBD1 | TRBV11-3 | - | TGTGCCAGCAGCGGAAACAGGGGCGGCTATGGCTACACCTTC | CASSGNRGGYGYTF
TRBJ1-5 | TRBD1 | TRBV19 | few | TGTGCCAGTAGCGACAGGGCCGGGGGCAATCAGCCCCAGCATTTT | CASSDRAGGNQPQHF
TRBJ2-2 | - | TRBV1 | - | TGCGCCAGCAGCCAAGAATGGAGGGCAACCGGGGAGCTGTTTTTT | CASSQEWRATGELFF
TRBJ2-6 | - | TRBV28 | - | TGTGCCAGCAGTCGATGGGGCTCTGGGGCCAACGTCCTGACTTTC | CASSRWGSGANVLTF
TRBJ1-1 | TRBD1 | TRBV29-1 | - | TGCAGCGTTGGGACAGGTAGGGTTGGCACTGAAGCTTTCTTT | CSVGTGRVGTEAFF